What follows are 10 T cell receptor beta chains derived from one specimen sequenced in a study of cytomegalovirus exposure and HLA in healthy donors. In the PCR, 60 Vbeta and 13 Jbeta primers were used. Profiled with immunoSEQ multiplex PCR; TCRdb holds only in-frame clones, not every one. The sample includes about 98,000 clones, about 70% seen only once; the top ten take 8% to 9%. The sequencing input was PBMCs. The origin of the receptors is a human donor in good health.

In DNA form, the CDR3 reads TGTGCCAGCAGTGAATTCGGGAACCTCTTTGGAGGTCAGCCCCAGCATTTT. Translation gives CASSEFGNLFGGQPQHF. This chain joins TRBV6-1 and TRBJ1-5, with unresolved D. Trimming left V 2 bases short and J 6 bases short, with 20 bases between. This CDR3 comprises 17 residues. Germline CDR1 reads MNHNS; CDR2 reads SASEGT.

The V gene is TRBV7-6, the J gene TRBJ1-5, with TRBD1 identical over 8 bases. J lost 8 bases, V lost 1 base, and 10 bases had no gene match. Looked up from germline, CDR1 is SGHVS and CDR2 is FNYEAQ. The CDR3 runs 16 residues. The CDR3 reads CASSLGTGQGGEPQHF. The DNA for the CDR3 is TGTGCCAGCAGCTTAGGGACCGGACAGGGCGGGGAGCCCCAGCATTTT.

V usage is TRBV18 and J usage is TRBJ1-5; 12 bases map to TRBD1. The V gene's germline CDR1 is KGHSH and CDR2 LQKENI. With V trimmed by 3 bases and J by 2 bases, 8 bases remained unmatched. The CDR3 extends over 18 amino acids. CDR3 DNA: TGTGCCAGCTCACCCTTGGGACAGGGGGCGTCGGGCAATCAGCCCCAGCATTTT. Its translation: CASSPLGQGASGNQPQHF.

The V call is TRBV6-1, the J call TRBJ1-4; D unresolved. The CDR3 runs 13 residues. V was pared by 2 bases and J by 8 bases, with 9 bases between. From germline, CDR1 is MNHNS and CDR2 SASEGT. The CDR3 bases are TGTGCCAGCAGTGAAATAAACAACGAAAAACTGTTTTTT. This gives the protein CASSEINNEKLFF.

The chain links TRBV5-8 to TRBJ1-5; the D is unclear. The length of the CDR3 is 15 residues. Deletions cut 1 base from V and 3 bases from J, with 11 bases between. From germline, CDR1 is SGHTS and CDR2 YDEGEE. The CDR3: CASSLTRGNNQPQHF. The CDR3 coding sequence is TGTGCCAGCAGCTTGACCCGGGGAAACAATCAGCCCCAGCATTTT.

V is TRBV5-1 and J is TRBJ1-4; D gene ambiguous. The germline V gene has CDR1 SGHRS and CDR2 YFSETQ. The ends were cut back, 4 bases at V and 2 bases at J, with 12 bases in the middle. The CDR3 totals 15 residues. The CDR3 loop is CASSLDLRTNEKLFF. DNA of the CDR3: TGCGCCAGCAGCCTCGACCTGCGGACTAATGAAAAACTGTTTTTT.

The chain carries TRBV7-6 and TRBJ1-3; 9 positions agree with TRBD1. The CDR3 extends over 16 amino acids. The ends lost 7 bases at V and 3 bases at J; junction bases unmatched: 10. CDR1 and CDR2 (germline): SGHVS, FNYEAQ. Here the CDR3 reads CASIPTGTGFGNTIYF. CDR3 coding DNA: TGTGCCAGCATTCCTACCGGGACAGGGTTTGGAAACACCATATATTTT. Supplemented by reference TRBV7-6 and TRBJ1-3, the full variable domain reads GAGVSQSPRYKVTKRGQDVALRCDPISGHVSLYWYRQALGQGPEFLTYFNYEAQQDKSGLPNDRFSAERPEGSISTLTIQRTEQRDSAMYRCASIPTGTGFGNTIYFGEGSWLTVV.

This chain joins TRBV5-4 and TRBJ2-2; 15 positions match TRBD2. V was clipped by 4 bases and J by 4 bases; unmatched bases: 11. CDR3 length equals 19 residues. Germline CDR1 reads SGHNT; CDR2 reads YYREEE (reference sequence). CDR3 protein: CASSPQGGLAGGRTGELFF. As DNA, the CDR3 is TGTGCCAGCAGCCCTCAGGGTGGACTAGCGGGGGGGCGCACCGGGGAGCTGTTTTTT.

The rearrangement links TRBV11-3 to TRBJ2-5; no firm D call. The end of the DNA aligns better with TRBJ2-7, so the J call may be wrong. The germline V gene encodes CDR1 SGHNT and CDR2 YENEEA. CDR3 size: 15 residues. CDR3 DNA sequence: TGTGCCAGCAGCCGCGGTCCCATGGGTACCTACGAGCAGTACTTC. Translation: CASSRGPMGTYEQYF.

The chain has TRBV27 and TRBJ1-3; no clear D. Germline V gene lookup returns CDR1 MNHEY and CDR2 SMNVEV (reference sequence). The CDR3 is 16 amino acids. V was trimmed by 2 bases and J by 0 bases, leaving 11 bases between them. This CDR3 is CASSLGLPTSGNTIYF. In nucleotides, the CDR3 is TGTGCCAGCAGTTTAGGGCTGCCCACCTCTGGAAACACCATATATTTT.